This T cell receptor (beta chain) appears in the sequencing data of a study of liver allograft versus peripheral blood T cells. Overall study: Recipients' peripheral blood served as the comparator for T cell receptor repertoires in transplanted livers.

Each CDR3 protein gets one entry after TCRdb re-called the reads with MiXCR. The sample includes roughly 26 distinct CDR3 sequences. The receptors originated from a human patient who had a liver transplant. T cells may partly derive from the graft donor.

By proportion, this clonotype is hyperexpanded. V is TRBV10-3 and J is TRBJ2-2; D perhaps matches TRBD1 (6 bases). The V gene lost 5 bases and the J gene lost 2 bases, with 30 bases spanning the gap. Germline CDR1 reads ENHRY; CDR2 reads SYGVKD. The CDR3 sequence is 21 residues long. The CDR3 nucleotides read TGTGCCATCAGTTCCACCCAACTTGGGACAAGGAAGAAGAGAAACACCGGGGAGCTGTTTTTT. It yields the protein CAISSTQLGTRKKRNTGELFF.